This paragraph reports one T cell receptor (beta chain). This specimen comes from a study of blood T cell repertoires in COVID-19. Study-level information: There were acute and convalescent COVID-19 samples, and they came from the United States, Italy and Spain. PBMCs, B-cell-depleted T cells, or T cells provided the cDNA or gDNA that made up the material.

Produced via immunoSEQ multiplex PCR; TCRdb's table is partial and in-frame only. The sample lists about 270,000 clones, about 87% seen once, with 3% in the top ten. Donors were grouped by their self-reported clinical history. V shed 4 bases and J shed 4 bases, with 13 bases lying between them. This CDR3 comprises 15 residues. Germline CDR1 reads LGHDT; CDR2 reads YNNKEL (reference sequence). The sequence derives from a woman aged 50 to 60 who had recovered from COVID-19. The specimen was PBMCs or T cells enriched from blood (not recorded which). This chain connects TRBV3-1 (or the pseudogene TRBV3-2) to TRBJ2-2, with D hard to call. Here the CDR3 reads CASSLSQASTGELFF. The CDR3 DNA reads TGTGCCAGCAGCCTAAGCCAGGCGAGCACCGGGGAGCTGTTTTTT.